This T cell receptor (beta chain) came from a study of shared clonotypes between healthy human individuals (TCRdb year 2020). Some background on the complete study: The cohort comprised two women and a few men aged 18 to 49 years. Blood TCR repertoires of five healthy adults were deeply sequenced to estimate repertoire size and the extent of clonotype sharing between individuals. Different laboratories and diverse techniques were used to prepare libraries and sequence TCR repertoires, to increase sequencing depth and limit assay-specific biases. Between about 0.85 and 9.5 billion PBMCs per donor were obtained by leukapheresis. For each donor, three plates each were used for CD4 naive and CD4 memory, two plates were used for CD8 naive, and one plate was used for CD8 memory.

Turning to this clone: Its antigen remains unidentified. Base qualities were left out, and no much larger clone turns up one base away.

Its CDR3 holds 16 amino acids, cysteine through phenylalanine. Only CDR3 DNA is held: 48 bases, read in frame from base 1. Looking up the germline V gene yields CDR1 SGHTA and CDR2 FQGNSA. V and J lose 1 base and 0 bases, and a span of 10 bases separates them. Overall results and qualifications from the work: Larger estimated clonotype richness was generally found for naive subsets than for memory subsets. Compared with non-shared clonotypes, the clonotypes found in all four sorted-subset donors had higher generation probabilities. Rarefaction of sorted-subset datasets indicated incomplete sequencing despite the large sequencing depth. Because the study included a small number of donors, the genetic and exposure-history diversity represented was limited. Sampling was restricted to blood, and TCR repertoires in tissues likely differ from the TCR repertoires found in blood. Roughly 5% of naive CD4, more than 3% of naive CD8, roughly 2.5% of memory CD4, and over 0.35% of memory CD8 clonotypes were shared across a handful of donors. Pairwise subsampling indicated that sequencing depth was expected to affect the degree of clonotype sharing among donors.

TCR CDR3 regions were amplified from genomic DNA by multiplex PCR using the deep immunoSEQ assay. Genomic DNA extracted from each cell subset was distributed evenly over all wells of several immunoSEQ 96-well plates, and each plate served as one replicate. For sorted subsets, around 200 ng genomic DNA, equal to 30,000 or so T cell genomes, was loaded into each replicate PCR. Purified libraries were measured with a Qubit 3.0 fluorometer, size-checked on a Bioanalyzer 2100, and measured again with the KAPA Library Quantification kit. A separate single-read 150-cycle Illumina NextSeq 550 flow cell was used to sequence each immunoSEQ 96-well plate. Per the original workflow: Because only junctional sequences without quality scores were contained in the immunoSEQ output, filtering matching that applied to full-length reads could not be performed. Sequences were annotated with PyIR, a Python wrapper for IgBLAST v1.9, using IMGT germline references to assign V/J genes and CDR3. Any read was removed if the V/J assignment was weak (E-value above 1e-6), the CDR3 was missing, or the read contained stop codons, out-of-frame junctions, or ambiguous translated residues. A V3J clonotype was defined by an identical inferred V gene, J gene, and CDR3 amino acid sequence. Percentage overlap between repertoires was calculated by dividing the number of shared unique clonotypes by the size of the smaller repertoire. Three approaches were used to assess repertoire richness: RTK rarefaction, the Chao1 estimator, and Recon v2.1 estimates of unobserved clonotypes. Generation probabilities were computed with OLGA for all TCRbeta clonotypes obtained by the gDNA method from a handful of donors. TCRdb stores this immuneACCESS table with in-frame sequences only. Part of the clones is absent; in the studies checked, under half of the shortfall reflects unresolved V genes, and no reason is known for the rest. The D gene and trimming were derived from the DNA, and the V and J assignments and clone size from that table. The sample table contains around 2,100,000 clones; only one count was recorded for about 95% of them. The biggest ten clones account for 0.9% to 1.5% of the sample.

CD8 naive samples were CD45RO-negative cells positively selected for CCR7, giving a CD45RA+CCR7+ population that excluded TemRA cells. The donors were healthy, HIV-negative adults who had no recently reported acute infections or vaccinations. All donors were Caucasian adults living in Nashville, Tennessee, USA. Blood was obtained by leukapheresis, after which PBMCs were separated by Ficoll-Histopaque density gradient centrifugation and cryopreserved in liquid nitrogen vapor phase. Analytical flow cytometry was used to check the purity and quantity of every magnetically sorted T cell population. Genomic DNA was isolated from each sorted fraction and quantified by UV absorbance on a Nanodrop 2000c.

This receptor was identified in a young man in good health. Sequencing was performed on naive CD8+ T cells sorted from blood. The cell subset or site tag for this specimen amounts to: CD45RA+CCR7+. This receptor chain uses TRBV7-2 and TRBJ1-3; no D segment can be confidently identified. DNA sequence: TGTGCCAGCAGCTTAGTTGGCACGAGCTCTGGAAACACCATATATTTT. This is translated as CASSLVGTSSGNTIYF. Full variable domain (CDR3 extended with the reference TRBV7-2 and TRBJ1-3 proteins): GAGVSQSPSNKVTEKGKDVELRCDPISGHTALYWYRQSLGQGLEFLIYFQGNSAPDKSGLPSDRFSAERTGGSVSTLTIQRTQQEDSAVYLCASSLVGTSSGNTIYFGEGSWLTVV.